Following are 19 T cell receptor beta chains from one sample sequenced in a study of shared T cell receptors in the human thymus. Profiling relied on immunoSEQ multiplex PCR, and the TCRdb table lists in-frame clones only, not all of them. The sample has hundreds of thousands of clones; more than 85% are singletons. Sequenced input: thymocytes. These receptors originate from a human donor.

V gene TRBV30 combines with J gene TRBJ2-3; 7 bases are shared with TRBD1. Germline CDR1 reads GTSNPN; CDR2 reads SVGIG (reference sequence). With 3 bases clipped from V and 2 bases from J, the junction kept 11 bases outside the gene matches. This CDR3 is 16 amino acids long. Here the CDR3 DNA reads TGTGCCTGGAGGGAGATCAGGGGGTTTCTCACAGATACGCAGTATTTT. It yields the protein CAWREIRGFLTDTQYF.

The CDR3 bases are TGTGCCAGCAGTGAACTCCCAGGGGGCTATGAAAAACTGTTTTTT. As protein: CASSELPGGYEKLFF. The V and J genes are TRBV6-1 and TRBJ1-4, with TRBD1 matching over 8 bases. The CDR3 has 15 residues. Germline CDR1 is MNHNS and CDR2 is SASEGT. Trimming at V came to 2 bases and at J to 6 bases, leaving 5 bases not matched to a gene.

The chain uses TRBV27 and TRBJ2-1; no clear D. The CDR3 length is 14 residues. Germline lookup yields CDR1 MNHEY and CDR2 SMNVEV (reference sequence). Trimming took 2 bases from V and 2 from J, leaving 7 bases between them. CDR3 in DNA: TGTGCCAGCAGTTTAAGGAGCACCTACAATGAGCAGTTCTTC. The encoded protein is CASSLRSTYNEQFF.

J is TRBJ2-7 and V is TRBV28; 9 positions agree with TRBD1. This CDR3 spans 14 amino acids. Trimming cost V 6 bases and J 2 bases; bases outside gene matches: 5. CDR1 is MDHEN, CDR2 SYDVKM, per germline. The CDR3 DNA reads TGTGCCAGCAGCCGACGGGACAGGGCCTACGAGCAGTACTTC. As protein: CASSRRDRAYEQYF.

V usage is TRBV11-2 and J usage is TRBJ1-1; 7 bases agree with TRBD1. There are 17 residues in the CDR3. The J segment lost 0 bases and the V segment lost 3 bases, leaving 10 bases of the junction unmatched. The germline gives CDR1 SGHAT, CDR2 FQNNGV. In DNA form, the CDR3 reads TGTGCCAGCAGCTTGGCTTTAACAGGGGCGTTGAACACTGAAGCTTTCTTT. It is translated as CASSLALTGALNTEAFF.

The rearrangement uses TRBV27 and TRBJ2-7, with 11 bases fitting TRBD2. The CDR3 runs to 16 residues. V dropped 6 bases and J dropped 4; count of bases not matched to a gene: 11. The germline V gene has CDR1 MNHEY and CDR2 SMNVEV (reference sequence). CDR3 region: CASSARLAGKSYEQYF. As DNA, the CDR3 is TGTGCCAGCAGCGCGAGACTAGCGGGAAAGTCATACGAGCAGTACTTC.

This rearrangement joins TRBV18 to TRBJ2-7; 11 bases fit TRBD1. Germline CDR1 and CDR2: KGHSH and LQKENI. CDR3 length: 15 residues. V was pared by 2 bases and J by 2 bases, with 2 bases of the junction left unmatched. The CDR3 DNA reads TGTGCCAGCTCACCAAGGGGACAGGGGGCCTACGAGCAGTACTTC. It is translated as CASSPRGQGAYEQYF.

The genes are TRBV7-7 and TRBJ2-1; 10 nucleotides align to TRBD2. Trimming at V came to 5 bases and at J to 6 bases, leaving 13 bases not matched to a gene. CDR1 and CDR2 from the germline V gene are SSHAT and FNYEAQ (reference sequence). The CDR3 extends over 17 amino acids. The CDR3 here is CASSLQQRLAGFNEQFF. The CDR3 DNA follows: TGTGCCAGCAGCCTACAACAGCGACTAGCGGGCTTCAATGAGCAGTTCTTC. Full variable domain (rest looked up from reference TRBV7-7 and TRBJ2-1): GAGVSQSPRYKVTKRGQDVTLRCDPISSHATLYWYQQALGQGPEFLTYFNYEAQPDKSGLPSDRFSAERPEGSISTLTIQRTEQRDSAMYRCASSLQQRLAGFNEQFFGPGTRLTVL.

This clone was seen a handful of times. V usage is TRBV7-9 and J usage is TRBJ2-7, with D unresolved. The V gene's germline CDR1 is SEHNR and CDR2 FQNEAQ (reference sequence). The germline V and J ends were trimmed by 1 base and 3 bases, with 16 bases remaining between them. This CDR3 spans 16 amino acids. The DNA for the CDR3 is TGTGCCAGCAGCTTAGGGCCAGCCCCGACCATCTACGAGCAGTACTTC. Residues: CASSLGPAPTIYEQYF.

The rearrangement links TRBV6-1 to TRBJ1-2, with a possible D match to TRBD1 (5 bases). V was trimmed by 8 bases and J by 4 bases, leaving 20 bases between them. This CDR3 is built from 15 residues. Germline V gene data show CDR1 as MNHNS and CDR2 as SASEGT. CDR3 in amino acids: CASLKPIAGGYGYTF. CDR3 nucleotide sequence: TGTGCCAGCCTGAAGCCGATAGCCGGGGGCTATGGCTACACCTTC.

Here the CDR3 DNA reads TGTGCCTGGAGTGGAGTTCCGATAGGGAGGGCGGGAGCTAGCCCCTACGAGCAGTACTTC. Translated: CAWSGVPIGRAGASPYEQYF. The chain has TRBV30 and TRBJ2-7, with 7 bases aligning to TRBD2. The J segment lost 2 bases and the V segment lost 1 base, leaving 23 bases of the junction unmatched. Germline loops: CDR1 GTSNPN, CDR2 SVGIG (reference sequence). The length of the CDR3 is 20 residues.

The gene calls are TRBV5-4 and TRBJ2-6; 7 bases align to TRBD1. This CDR3 comprises 17 residues. Trimming took 3 bases from V and 0 from J; bases not matched to a gene: 6. Germline V gene sequence: CDR1 SGHNT, CDR2 YYREEE (reference sequence). The CDR3 here is CASSSDRPCSGANVLTF. DNA of the CDR3: TGTGCCAGCAGCTCGGACAGGCCTTGCTCTGGGGCCAACGTCCTGACTTTC.

This clone has a handful of counts. The chain joins TRBV25-1 to TRBJ2-1; TRBD2 aligns across 14 bases. Per the germline V gene, CDR1 is MGHDK and CDR2 is SYGVNS. CDR3 length equals 17 residues. J was trimmed by 9 bases and V by 5 bases; bases with no gene match: 12. The CDR3 sequence is CASSSNPGLAGELEQFF. CDR3 coding DNA: TGTGCCAGCAGTTCTAATCCGGGACTAGCGGGAGAACTTGAGCAGTTCTTC.

This chain connects TRBV2 to TRBJ1-5; D unresolved. Germline-derived CDR1 and CDR2 are SNHLY and FYNNEI. CDR3 length equals 13 residues. With 5 bases removed from V and 3 bases from J, the gap between germline ends came to 8 bases. The CDR3 here is CASSRKPNQPQHF. Written as DNA, the CDR3 is TGTGCCAGCAGTAGGAAACCCAATCAGCCCCAGCATTTT.

This rearrangement joins TRBV11-3 to TRBJ2-6; 8 nucleotides line up with TRBD1. Germline CDR1 is SGHNT and CDR2 is YENEEA. The CDR3 is made up of 19 amino acids. V shed 9 bases and J 8 bases; nucleotides not matched to a gene: 24. The CDR3 coding sequence is TGTGCCAGTAACAGGGGGATGAAGGACATGCCCTCTTTGACCAACGTCCTGACTTTC. As protein: CASNRGMKDMPSLTNVLTF.

The chain carries TRBV29-1 and TRBJ2-1; D not resolved. Trimming stripped 4 bases from V and 6 bases from J, with 7 bases between. Germline CDR1 and CDR2: SQVTM and ANQGSEA. This CDR3 region has 11 residues. The CDR3 reads CSVGPTNEQFF. In nucleotides, the CDR3 is TGCAGCGTTGGGCCCACCAATGAGCAGTTCTTC.

This rearrangement joins TRBV27 to TRBJ1-5; TRBD1 is a possible D gene (5 bases). CDR1 and CDR2 (germline): MNHEY, SMNVEV (reference sequence). The CDR3 loop spans 15 amino acids. Trimming shortened V by 4 bases and J by 2 bases, and 12 bases separated the two germline ends. The CDR3 DNA sequence: TGTGCCAGCAGTTCAGGGCCCCTGGGCAATCAGCCCCAGCATTTT. It encodes CASSSGPLGNQPQHF.

This rearrangement joins TRBV7-8 to TRBJ2-2; D is uncertain. This CDR3 has 16 amino acids. Germline CDR1 and CDR2: SGHVS and FQNEAQ. Between the trimmed V and J ends, which lost 0 bases and 0 bases, there was a span of 8 bases. The CDR3 sequence is CASSLAGFTNTGELFF. The CDR3 DNA reads TGTGCCAGCAGCTTAGCAGGGTTTACGAACACCGGGGAGCTGTTTTTT. The whole variable domain, remainder taken from reference TRBV7-8 and TRBJ2-2, is GAGVSQSPRYKVAKRGQDVALRCDPISGHVSLFWYQQALGQGPEFLTYFQNEAQLDKSGLPSDRFFAERPEGSVSTLKIQRTQQEDSAVYLCASSLAGFTNTGELFFGEGSRLTVL.

A word on this clone: At one end the junction does not follow the germline gene, possibly because of a read error. The chain combines TRBV28 with TRBJ2-2, with D tentatively TRBD2 (5 bases). The CDR3 loop spans 15 amino acids. In germline, CDR1 is MDHEN, CDR2 SYDVKM. The CDR3 bases are TGTGCCAGCAGTCCCGGGCCCAGTGGGCACCGGGGAGCTGTTTTT. Protein: CASSPGPSGHRGAVF.